These 8 T cell receptor beta chains originate from one sample sequenced in a study of prognosis after radiotherapy for stage I lung cancer. By two-round multiplex PCR, the TCR beta CDR3 was amplified from genomic DNA. First-round PCR amplification was performed with primers specific to each TRBV and TRBJ gene. TCRdb passed the multiplex PCR reads through MiXCR, listing each CDR3 protein once. The sample has tens of thousands of distinct CDR3 sequences; around two fifths are singletons. The source material was PBMCs, sampled before or after stereotactic body radiation therapy (not recorded which). These receptors were collected from a donor over 45 with non-small cell lung cancer.

V is TRBV19 and J is TRBJ2-7; 7 nucleotides line up with TRBD1. The trim removed 4 bases at V and 9 bases at J, leaving 15 bases unmatched. The CDR3 is made up of 15 amino acids. CDR1 and CDR2 from the germline V gene are LNHDA and SQIVND (reference sequence). CDR3 loop: CASSTRTGGQGRQYF. The CDR3 DNA reads as TGTGCCAGTAGTACCCGGACAGGTGGCCAGGGTAGGCAGTACTTC.

As to this clonotype: The missing conserved phenylalanine or tryptophan at the end of this CDR3 makes a read error likely. The chain joins TRBV12-3 or TRBV12-4 to TRBJ2-1; D remains ambiguous. This CDR3 has 11 amino acids. The CDR3 sequence: CSSSFDNEQFS. The CDR3 DNA sequence: TGTTCCAGCAGTTTCGATAATGAGCAGTTCTCC.

The sample holds many counts of this clonotype. This chain uses TRBV5-6 with TRBJ2-7; D may be TRBD1 (5 bases). The CDR3 covers 17 residues. V was cut by 0 bases and J by 0 bases, with 16 bases left in between. Germline V gives CDR1 SGHDT, CDR2 YYEEEE. CDR3 in amino acids: CASSLAAKGLGSYEQYF. Here the CDR3 DNA reads TGTGCCAGCAGCTTGGCCGCGAAGGGGCTGGGCTCCTACGAGCAGTACTTC. The variable domain in full, completed from reference TRBV5-6 and TRBJ2-7, reads DAGVTQSPTHLIKTRGQQVTLRCSPKSGHDTVSWYQQALGQGPQFIFQYYEEEERQRGNFPDRFSGHQFPNYSSELNVNALLLGDSALYLCASSLAAKGLGSYEQYFGPGTRLTVT.

This clonotype was observed at least ten times. The rearrangement uses TRBV9 and TRBJ2-7; D unresolved. V lost 2 bases, J lost 6 bases, and 18 bases lay in between. The CDR3 is 15 residues long. From germline, CDR1 is SGDLS and CDR2 YYNGEE. In nucleotides, the CDR3 is TGTGCCAGCAGCGTTAACGGCGACTGGGTGGGCGAGCAGTACTTC. Amino acids: CASSVNGDWVGEQYF.

This clonotype is medium-sized (0.01 to 0.1%) in the sample. V and J are TRBV6-1 and TRBJ1-6; D is undetermined. CDR1 is MNHNS, CDR2 SASEGT, per germline. Trimming pared 3 bases from V and 14 bases from J, leaving 11 bases between. This CDR3 contains 12 residues. The CDR3 nucleotides are TGTGCCAGCAGTGATTACATGGTAACCCTCCACTTT. The encoded protein is CASSDYMVTLHF.

This chain uses TRBV6-2 or TRBV6-3 with TRBJ2-7; the match to TRBD1 covers 8 bases. The germline gives CDR1 MNHEY, CDR2 SVGEGT. Germline trimming cut 6 bases from V and 1 base from J; bases unmatched to any gene: 5. The length of the CDR3 is 14 residues. The CDR3 sequence: CASRQGVDSYEQYF. CDR3 bases: TGTGCCAGCAGACAGGGGGTAGATTCCTACGAGCAGTACTTC.

This clonotype was picked up many times. The V and J genes are TRBV20-1 and TRBJ2-5; D is ambiguous. Trimming took off 2 bases at V and 5 bases at J, with 6 bases between the two ends. CDR3 length: 11 amino acids. The germline gives CDR1 DFQATT, CDR2 SNEGSKA (reference sequence). The CDR3 DNA follows: TGCAGTGCTAGATTTTGGGAGACCCAGTACTTC. It encodes CSARFWETQYF.

This clonotype was seen many times. The chain joins TRBV4-1 to TRBJ2-5, with D possibly TRBD2 on 6 matching bases. Germline-derived CDR1 and CDR2 are MGHRA and YSYEKL. Trimming took off 4 bases at V and 2 bases at J, with 8 bases between the two ends. This CDR3 region has 13 residues. CDR3 loop: CASSRLVQETQYF. For the CDR3, the DNA is TGCGCCAGCAGCCGACTAGTACAAGAGACCCAGTACTTC.